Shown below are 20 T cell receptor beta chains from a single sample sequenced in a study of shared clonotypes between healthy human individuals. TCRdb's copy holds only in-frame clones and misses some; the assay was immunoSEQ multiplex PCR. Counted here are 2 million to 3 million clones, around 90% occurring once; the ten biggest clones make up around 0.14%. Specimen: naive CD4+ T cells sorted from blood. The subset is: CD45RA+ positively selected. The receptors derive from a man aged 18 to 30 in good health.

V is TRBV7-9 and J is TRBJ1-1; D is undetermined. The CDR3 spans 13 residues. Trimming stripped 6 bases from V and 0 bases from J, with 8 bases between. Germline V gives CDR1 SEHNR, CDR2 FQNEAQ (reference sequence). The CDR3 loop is CASRFGMNTEAFF. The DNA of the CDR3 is TGTGCCAGCAGATTTGGTATGAACACTGAAGCTTTCTTT.

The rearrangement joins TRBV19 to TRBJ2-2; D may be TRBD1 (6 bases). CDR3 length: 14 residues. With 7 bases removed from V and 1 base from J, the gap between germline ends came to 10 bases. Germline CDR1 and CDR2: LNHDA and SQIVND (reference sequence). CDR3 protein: CASNGQRNTGELFF. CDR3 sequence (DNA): TGTGCCAGTAACGGACAGAGGAACACCGGGGAGCTGTTTTTT.

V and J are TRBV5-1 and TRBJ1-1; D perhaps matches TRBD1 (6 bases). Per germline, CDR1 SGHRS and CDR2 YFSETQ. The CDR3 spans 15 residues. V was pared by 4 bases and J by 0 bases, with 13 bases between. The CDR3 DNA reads TGCGCCAGCAGCGAACAGGGTATCATGAACACTGAAGCTTTCTTT. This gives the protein CASSEQGIMNTEAFF.

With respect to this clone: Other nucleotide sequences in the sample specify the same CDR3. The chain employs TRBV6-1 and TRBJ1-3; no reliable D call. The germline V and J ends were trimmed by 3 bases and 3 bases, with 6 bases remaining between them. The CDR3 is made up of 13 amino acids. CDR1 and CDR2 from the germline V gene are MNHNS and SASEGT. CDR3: CASSEAHGNTIYF. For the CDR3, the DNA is TGTGCCAGCAGTGAGGCGCATGGAAACACCATATATTTT.

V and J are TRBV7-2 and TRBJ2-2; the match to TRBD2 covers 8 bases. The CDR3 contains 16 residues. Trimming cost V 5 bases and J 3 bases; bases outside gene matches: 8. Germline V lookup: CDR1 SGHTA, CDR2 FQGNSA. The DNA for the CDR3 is TGTGCCAGCAGCCGAAAATGGCGGGAGGACACCGGGGAGCTGTTTTTT. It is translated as CASSRKWREDTGELFF.

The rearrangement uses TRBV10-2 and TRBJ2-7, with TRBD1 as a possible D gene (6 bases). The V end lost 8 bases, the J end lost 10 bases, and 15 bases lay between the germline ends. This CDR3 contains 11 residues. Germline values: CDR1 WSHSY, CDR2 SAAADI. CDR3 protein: CASGTPEPQYF. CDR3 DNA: TGCGCCAGCGGGACACCCGAGCCTCAGTACTTC.

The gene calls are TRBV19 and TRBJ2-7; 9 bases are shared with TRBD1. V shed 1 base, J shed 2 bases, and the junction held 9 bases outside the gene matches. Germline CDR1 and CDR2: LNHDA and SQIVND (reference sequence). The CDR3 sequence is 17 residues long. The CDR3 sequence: CASSIATPGQGPYEQYF. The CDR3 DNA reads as TGTGCCAGTAGTATAGCGACCCCGGGACAGGGCCCCTACGAGCAGTACTTC.

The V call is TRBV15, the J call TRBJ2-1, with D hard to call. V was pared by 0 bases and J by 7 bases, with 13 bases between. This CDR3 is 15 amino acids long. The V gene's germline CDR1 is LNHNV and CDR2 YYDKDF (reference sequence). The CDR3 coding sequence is TGTGCCACCAGCAGAGATCTGGGTCTCTATAATGAGCAGTTCTTC. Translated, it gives CATSRDLGLYNEQFF.

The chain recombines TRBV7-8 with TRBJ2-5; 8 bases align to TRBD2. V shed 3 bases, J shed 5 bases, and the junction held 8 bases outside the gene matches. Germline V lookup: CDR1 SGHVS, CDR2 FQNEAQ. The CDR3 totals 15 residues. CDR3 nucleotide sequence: TGTGCCAGCAGCTTTAATAGCGGGACCGCTGAGACCCAGTACTTC. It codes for CASSFNSGTAETQYF.

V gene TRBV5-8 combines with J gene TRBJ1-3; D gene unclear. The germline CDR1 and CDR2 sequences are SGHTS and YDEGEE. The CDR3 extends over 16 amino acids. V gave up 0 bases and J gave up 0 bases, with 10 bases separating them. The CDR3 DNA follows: TGTGCCAGCAGCTTGGGCAGGAAATTCTCTGGAAACACCATATATTTT. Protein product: CASSLGRKFSGNTIYF.

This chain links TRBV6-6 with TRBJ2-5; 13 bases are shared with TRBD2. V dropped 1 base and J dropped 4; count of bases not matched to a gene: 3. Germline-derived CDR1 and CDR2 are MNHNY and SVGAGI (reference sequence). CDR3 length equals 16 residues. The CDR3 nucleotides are TGTGCCAGCAGTTACTACGGACTAGCGGGAGCAGAGACCCAGTACTTC. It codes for CASSYYGLAGAETQYF.

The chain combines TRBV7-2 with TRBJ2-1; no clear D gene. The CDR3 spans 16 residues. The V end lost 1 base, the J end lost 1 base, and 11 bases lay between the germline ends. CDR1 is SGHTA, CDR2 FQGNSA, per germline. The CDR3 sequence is CASSLGGTPSYNEQFF. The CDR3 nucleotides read TGTGCCAGCAGCTTAGGGGGTACGCCTTCCTACAATGAGCAGTTCTTC.

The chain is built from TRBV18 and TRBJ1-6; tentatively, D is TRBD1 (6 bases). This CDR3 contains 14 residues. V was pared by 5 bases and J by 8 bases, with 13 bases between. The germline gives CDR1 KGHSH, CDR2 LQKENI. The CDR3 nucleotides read TGTGCCAGCTCAGAGGTCGGGGGCGATTCACCCCTCCACTTT. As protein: CASSEVGGDSPLHF.

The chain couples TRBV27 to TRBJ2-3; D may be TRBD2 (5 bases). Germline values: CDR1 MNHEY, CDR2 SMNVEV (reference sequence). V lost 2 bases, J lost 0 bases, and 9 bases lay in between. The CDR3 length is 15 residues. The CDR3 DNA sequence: TGTGCCAGCAGTTTAGAGGGCAAGAGCACAGATACGCAGTATTTT. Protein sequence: CASSLEGKSTDTQYF.

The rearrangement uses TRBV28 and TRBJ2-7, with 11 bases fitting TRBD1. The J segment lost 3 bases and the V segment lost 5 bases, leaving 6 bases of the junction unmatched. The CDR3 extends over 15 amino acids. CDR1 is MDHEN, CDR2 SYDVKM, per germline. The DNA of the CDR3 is TGTGCCAGCAGTGGACCGGGACAGGGGGACTACGAGCAGTACTTC. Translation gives CASSGPGQGDYEQYF.

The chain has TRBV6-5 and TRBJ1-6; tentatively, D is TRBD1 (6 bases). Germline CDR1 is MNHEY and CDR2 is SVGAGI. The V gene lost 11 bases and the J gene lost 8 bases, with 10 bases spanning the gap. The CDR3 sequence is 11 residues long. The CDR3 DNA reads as TGTGCCGGAGGGGGGGATTCACCCCTCCACTTT. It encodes CAGGGDSPLHF.

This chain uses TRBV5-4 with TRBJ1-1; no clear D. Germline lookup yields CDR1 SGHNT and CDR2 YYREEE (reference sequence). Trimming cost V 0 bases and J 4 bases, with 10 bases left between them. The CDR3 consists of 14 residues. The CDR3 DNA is TGTGCCAGCAGCTTGGAGGGCTCGAGCACTGAAGCTTTCTTT. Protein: CASSLEGSSTEAFF.

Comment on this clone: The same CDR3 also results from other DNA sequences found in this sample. CDR3 protein: CASSAGQSYNSPLHF. In nucleotides, the CDR3 is TGTGCCAGCAGCGCCGGACAGTCCTATAATTCACCCCTCCACTTT. This chain connects TRBV5-4 to TRBJ1-6; D perhaps matches TRBD1 (6 bases). The CDR3 length is 15 residues. Germline CDR1 and CDR2: SGHNT and YYREEE (reference sequence). V lost 4 bases and J lost 1, with 9 bases in between.

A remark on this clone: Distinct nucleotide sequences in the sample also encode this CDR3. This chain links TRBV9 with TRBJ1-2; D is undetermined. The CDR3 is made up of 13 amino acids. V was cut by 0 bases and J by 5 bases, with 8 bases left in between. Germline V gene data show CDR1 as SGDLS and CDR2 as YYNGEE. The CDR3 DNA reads TGTGCCAGCAGCGTAGAGCTGGGGTATGGCTACACCTTC. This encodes CASSVELGYGYTF.

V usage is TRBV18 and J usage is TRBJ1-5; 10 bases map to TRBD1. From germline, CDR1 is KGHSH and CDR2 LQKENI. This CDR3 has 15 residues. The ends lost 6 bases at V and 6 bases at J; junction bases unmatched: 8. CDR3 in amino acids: CASSPDRGLGQPQHF. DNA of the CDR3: TGTGCCAGCTCCCCTGACAGGGGGCTCGGTCAGCCCCAGCATTTT.